Each of the 7 T cell receptor beta chains below was sequenced from the same sample in a study of T-cell reconstitution after alpha-beta-depleted transplantation in children. The library targeted TCRbeta and was prepared with unique molecular identifiers. One entry per CDR3 protein results from TCRdb running MiXCR on the PCR reads. Counted here are about 400,000 distinct CDR3 sequences, just over 20% occurring once; the ten biggest clones make up 3.5% to 4%. Sequences were derived from PBMCs from the stem cell graft donor, sampled from the stem cell graft. These receptors were taken from a human donor who donated a stem cell graft to a child with acute myeloid leukemia.

This clonotype has at least ten counts. The chain joins TRBV7-3 to TRBJ2-3; no reliable D call. V lost 6 bases and J 2 bases, leaving 3 bases between the germline ends. CDR1 and CDR2 from the germline V gene are SGHTA and FQGTGA. The length of the CDR3 is 11 residues. CDR3 nucleotides: TGTGCCAGCAGGGCCACAGATACGCAGTATTTT. Translation gives CASRATDTQYF.

The chain couples TRBV24-1 to TRBJ2-5; TRBD1 matches at 7 bases. The CDR3 spans 15 residues. V trimming: 3 bases; J trimming: 1 base; junction bases outside the gene matches: 4. Germline CDR1 reads KGHDR; CDR2 reads SFDVKD. The CDR3 DNA follows: TGTGCCACCAGTGATCCAAGACAGGGCCAAGAGACCCAGTACTTC. As protein: CATSDPRQGQETQYF.

This clonotype has just a few counts. The gene calls are TRBV27 and TRBJ1-1; 8 nucleotides match TRBD1. The trim removed 1 base at V and 4 bases at J, leaving 2 bases unmatched. The CDR3 is made up of 14 amino acids. The germline V gene encodes CDR1 MNHEY and CDR2 SMNVEV (reference sequence). CDR3 sequence (DNA): TGTGCCAGCAGTTTATATCAGGGGGCCACTGAAGCTTTCTTT. It encodes CASSLYQGATEAFF.

This chain joins TRBV7-3 and TRBJ1-6, with TRBD1 matching over 7 bases. Germline V CDR1 and CDR2: SGHTA, FQGTGA. The CDR3 covers 15 residues. The junction had 8 bases not matched to a gene; V was cut back by 5 bases and J by 7 bases. The CDR3 loop reads CASSRQGGFNSPLHF. CDR3 sequence (DNA): TGTGCCAGCAGCAGACAGGGCGGCTTCAATTCACCCCTCCACTTT.

This clonotype was picked up many times. The J gene is TRBJ2-7, the V gene TRBV20-1; 7 bases are shared with TRBD2. The CDR3 loop spans 15 amino acids. Unmatched junction bases numbered 11, after V lost 4 bases and J lost 2 bases. Germline V gene lookup returns CDR1 DFQATT and CDR2 SNEGSKA (reference sequence). CDR3 coding DNA: TGCAGTGCTATACTAGCGAACCACCCCCCCTACGAGCAGTACTTC. Its translation: CSAILANHPPYEQYF.

This clonotype was counted only a few times. V is TRBV6-2 or TRBV6-3 and J is TRBJ2-1; 16 bases fit TRBD2. The CDR3 extends over 19 amino acids. The trim removed 2 bases at V and 9 bases at J, leaving 13 bases unmatched. Germline values: CDR1 MNHEY, CDR2 SVGEGT. In nucleotides, the CDR3 is TGTGCCAGCAGTTACCGCCCTTCCTCGGGACTAGCGGGAGGGACTGAGCAGTTCTTC. Protein sequence: CASSYRPSSGLAGGTEQFF.

This clonotype was seen more than once but under ten times. The chain has TRBV2 and TRBJ1-5, with 7 bases that match TRBD1. Trimming at V came to 5 bases and at J to 3 bases, leaving 4 bases not matched to a gene. From germline, CDR1 is SNHLY and CDR2 FYNNEI. CDR3 size: 14 residues. The CDR3 sequence is CASSREGANQPQHF. The CDR3 bases are TGTGCCAGCAGTCGTGAGGGGGCCAATCAGCCCCAGCATTTT.